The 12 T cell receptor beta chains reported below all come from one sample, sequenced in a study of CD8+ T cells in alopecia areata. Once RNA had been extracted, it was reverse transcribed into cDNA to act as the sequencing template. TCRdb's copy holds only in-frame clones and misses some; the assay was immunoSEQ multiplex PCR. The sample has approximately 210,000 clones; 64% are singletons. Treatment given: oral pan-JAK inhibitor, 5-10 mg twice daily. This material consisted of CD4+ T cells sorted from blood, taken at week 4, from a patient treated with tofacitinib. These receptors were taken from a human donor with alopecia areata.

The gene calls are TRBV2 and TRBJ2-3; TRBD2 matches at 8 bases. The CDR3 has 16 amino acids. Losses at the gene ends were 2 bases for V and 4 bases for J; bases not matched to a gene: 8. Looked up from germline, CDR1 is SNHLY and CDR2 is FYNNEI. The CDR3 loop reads CASSENGGAIADTQYF. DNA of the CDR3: TGTGCCAGCAGTGAAAACGGGGGGGCCATCGCAGATACGCAGTATTTT.

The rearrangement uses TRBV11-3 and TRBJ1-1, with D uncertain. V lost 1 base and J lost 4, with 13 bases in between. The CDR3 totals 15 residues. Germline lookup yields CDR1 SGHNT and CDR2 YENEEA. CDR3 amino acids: CASSLGVGLTTEAFF. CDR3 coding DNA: TGTGCCAGCAGCTTAGGCGTAGGGCTTACCACTGAAGCTTTCTTT.

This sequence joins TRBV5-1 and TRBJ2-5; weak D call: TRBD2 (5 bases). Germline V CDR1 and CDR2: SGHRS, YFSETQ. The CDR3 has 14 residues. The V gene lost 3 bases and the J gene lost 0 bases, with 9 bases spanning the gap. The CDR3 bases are TGCGCCAGCAGCTCCGTCGGGGACCAAGAGACCCAGTACTTC. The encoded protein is CASSSVGDQETQYF.

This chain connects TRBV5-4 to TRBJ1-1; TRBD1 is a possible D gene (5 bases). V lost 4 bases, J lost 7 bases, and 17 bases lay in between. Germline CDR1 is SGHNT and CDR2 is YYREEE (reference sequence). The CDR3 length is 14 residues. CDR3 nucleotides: TGTGCCAGCAGCACGTTACAGGTCCGTGGTGAAGCTTTCTTT. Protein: CASSTLQVRGEAFF. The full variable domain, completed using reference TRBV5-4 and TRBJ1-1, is ETGVTQSPTHLIKTRGQQVTLRCSSQSGHNTVSWYQQALGQGPQFIFQYYREEENGRGNFPPRFSGLQFPNYSSELNVNALELDDSALYLCASSTLQVRGEAFFGQGTRLTVV.

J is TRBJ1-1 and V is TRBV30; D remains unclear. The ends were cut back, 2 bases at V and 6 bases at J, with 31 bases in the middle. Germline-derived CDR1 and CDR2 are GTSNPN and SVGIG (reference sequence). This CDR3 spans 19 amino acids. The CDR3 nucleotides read TGTGCCTGGAGTCCACGTCCCGGACGATTTAAGCAGAGAGTCCCTGAAGCTTTCTTT. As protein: CAWSPRPGRFKQRVPEAFF.

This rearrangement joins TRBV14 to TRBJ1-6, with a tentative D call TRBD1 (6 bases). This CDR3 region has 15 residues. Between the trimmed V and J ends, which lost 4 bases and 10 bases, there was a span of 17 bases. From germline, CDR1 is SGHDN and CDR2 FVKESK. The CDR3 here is CASSPWTDSNSPLHF. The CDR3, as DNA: TGTGCCAGCAGCCCGTGGACAGATTCGAACTCACCCCTCCACTTT.

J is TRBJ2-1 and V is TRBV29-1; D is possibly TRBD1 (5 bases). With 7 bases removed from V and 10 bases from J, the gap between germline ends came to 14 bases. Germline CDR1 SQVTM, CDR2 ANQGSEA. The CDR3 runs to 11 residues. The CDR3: CSGGRAGEQFF. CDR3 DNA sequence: TGCAGCGGCGGACGGGCAGGGGAGCAGTTCTTC.

The DNA of the CDR3 is TGTGCCAGCAGTGAATCCACGTTCCAAGAGACCCAGTACTTC. Translation gives CASSESTFQETQYF. The V gene is TRBV25-1, the J gene TRBJ2-5; no firm D call. Trimming removed 1 base at V and 1 base at J, with 7 bases between. The CDR3 totals 14 residues. Germline-derived CDR1 and CDR2 are MGHDK and SYGVNS.

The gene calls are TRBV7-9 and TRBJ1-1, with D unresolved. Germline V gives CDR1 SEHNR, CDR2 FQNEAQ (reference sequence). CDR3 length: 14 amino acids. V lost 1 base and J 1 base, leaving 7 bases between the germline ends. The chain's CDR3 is CASSLETGNTEAFF. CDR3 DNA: TGTGCCAGCAGCTTAGAGACGGGGAACACTGAAGCTTTCTTT.

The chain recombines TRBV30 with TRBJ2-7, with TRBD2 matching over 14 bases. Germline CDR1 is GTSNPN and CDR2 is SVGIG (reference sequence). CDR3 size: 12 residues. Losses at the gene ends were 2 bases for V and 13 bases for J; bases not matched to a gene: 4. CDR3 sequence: CAWSSTSGGAYF. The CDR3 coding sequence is TGTGCCTGGAGTTCGACTAGCGGGGGGGCCTACTTC.

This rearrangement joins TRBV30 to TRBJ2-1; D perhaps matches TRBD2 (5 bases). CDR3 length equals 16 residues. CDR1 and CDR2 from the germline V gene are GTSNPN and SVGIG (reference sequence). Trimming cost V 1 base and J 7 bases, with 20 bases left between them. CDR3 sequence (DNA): TGTGCCTGGAGTGCCGCCCGACAATGGTCGGGAAATGAGCAGTTCTTC. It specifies CAWSAARQWSGNEQFF.

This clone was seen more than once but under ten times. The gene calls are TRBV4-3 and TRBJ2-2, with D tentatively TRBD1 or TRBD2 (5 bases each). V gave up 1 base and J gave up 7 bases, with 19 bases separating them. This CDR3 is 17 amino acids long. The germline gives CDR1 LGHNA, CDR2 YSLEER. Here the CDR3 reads CASSQVGGSRGGGELFF. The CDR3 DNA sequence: TGCGCCAGCAGCCAAGTGGGTGGTTCGAGGGGTGGCGGGGAGCTGTTTTTT.